The following is a TCR beta chain sequence with its context. Its matching antigen is unknown. Germline V lookup: CDR1 MDHEN, CDR2 SYDVKM. With 4 bases clipped from V and 4 bases from J, the junction kept 4 bases outside the gene matches. The CDR3 length is 14 residues. Amplification used 60 Vbeta primers and 13 Jbeta primers. Sequenced by immunoSEQ multiplex PCR; TCRdb stores in-frame clones only, minus some. The sample carries some 150,000 clones, roughly four fifths recorded once. This specimen belongs to a study of cytomegalovirus exposure and HLA in healthy donors. Study-wide results and caveats: It was 150 to 200 TCR beta chains that were listed as cytomegalovirus-associated. In a later analysis, a genetic analysis reported fewer productive-TCR N-insertions in an Asian-associated ancestry cluster than the cohort average.

The sample consisted of PBMCs. This sequence was found in a man aged 30 to 45 in good health and CMV-seropositive. The chain uses TRBV28 and TRBJ2-3, with TRBD1 identical over 8 bases. As DNA, the CDR3 is TGTGCCAGCAGTTCGGGACAGGTCTCAGATACGCAGTATTTT. It specifies CASSSGQVSDTQYF.